One and the same sample provided the 11 T cell receptor beta chains below, sequenced in a study of cytomegalovirus exposure and HLA in healthy donors. PCR primers comprised 60 Vbeta and 13 Jbeta primers. Libraries were prepared by immunoSEQ multiplex PCR; TCRdb keeps only in-frame clonotypes and omits some of them. In the table there are about 280,000 clones, 70% to 90% of which are singletons. Sequenced: PBMCs. These receptors were collected from a young woman in good health and CMV-seronegative.

The chain is built from TRBV10-3 and TRBJ1-6; TRBD1 matches 11 bases. CDR1 and CDR2 from the germline V gene are ENHRY and SYGVKD. The V and J ends lost 4 bases and 10 bases, in that order; junction bases with no gene match: 6. The CDR3 runs to 15 residues. In DNA, the CDR3 is TGTGCCATCAGTGGGGGGACAGGGGGAGTATCACCCCTCCACTTT. Its protein is CAISGGTGGVSPLHF.

The chain couples TRBV2 to TRBJ1-2; TRBD1 agrees at 7 bases. V was pared by 2 bases and J by 4 bases, with 7 bases of the junction left unmatched. Germline CDR1 and CDR2: SNHLY and FYNNEI. The length of the CDR3 is 15 residues. In DNA form, the CDR3 reads TGTGCCAGCAGTGAAAGTGCGGACAGGCGCTATGGCTACACCTTC. It encodes CASSESADRRYGYTF.

This chain connects TRBV2 to TRBJ1-5; 9 nucleotides line up with TRBD1. The CDR3 loop spans 14 amino acids. Trimming took 7 bases from V and 4 from J; bases not matched to a gene: 5. Germline assignment: CDR1 SNHLY and CDR2 FYNNEI. CDR3: CASTTGGGNQPQHF. In DNA form, the CDR3 reads TGTGCCAGCACTACAGGGGGCGGGAATCAGCCCCAGCATTTT.

This chain joins TRBV27 and TRBJ2-2; 13 nucleotides line up with TRBD2. The trim removed 5 bases at V and 0 bases at J, leaving 15 bases unmatched. CDR1 is MNHEY and CDR2 is SMNVEV in the germline V gene (reference sequence). The CDR3 sequence is 21 residues long. DNA of the CDR3: TGTGCCAGCAGTCCCTCCCCCCCAGGACTAGCGGGGGTCGCGAACACCGGGGAGCTGTTTTTT. Translating gives CASSPSPPGLAGVANTGELFF.

This rearrangement joins TRBV5-6 to TRBJ2-7, with 11 bases fitting TRBD2. From germline, CDR1 is SGHDT and CDR2 YYEEEE. Trimming cost V 0 bases and J 4 bases; bases outside gene matches: 3. The CDR3 has 15 amino acids. The CDR3, as DNA: TGTGCCAGCAGCTTGGCACCTAGCGGGGGGTACGAGCAGTACTTC. Translation gives CASSLAPSGGYEQYF.

CDR3 amino acids: CSVGAGTYYGYTF. As DNA, the CDR3 is TGCAGCGTTGGCGCCGGGACTTACTATGGCTACACCTTC. The chain is built from TRBV29-1 and TRBJ1-2; a possible D gene is TRBD1 (5 bases). Germline loops: CDR1 SQVTM, CDR2 ANQGSEA. The CDR3 spans 13 residues. V dropped 4 bases and J dropped 3 bases, with 12 bases sitting between them. Supplemented by reference TRBV29-1 and TRBJ1-2, the full variable domain reads SAVISQKPSRDICQRGTSLTIQCQVDSQVTMMFWYRQQPGQSLTLIATANQGSEATYESGFVIDKFPISRPNLTFSTLTVSNMSPEDSSIYLCSVGAGTYYGYTFGSGTRLTVV.

Only a few counts were recorded for this clone. This chain joins TRBV13 and TRBJ2-7, with 8 bases matching TRBD1. The J segment lost 2 bases and the V segment lost 5 bases, leaving 8 bases of the junction unmatched. The CDR3 is 15 amino acids. Germline V CDR1 and CDR2: PRHDT, FYEKMQ (reference sequence). This CDR3 reads CASSPGTGSTYEQYF. DNA of the CDR3: TGTGCCAGCAGCCCCGGGACAGGCAGTACCTACGAGCAGTACTTC.

The chain uses TRBV12-5 and TRBJ2-1, with D tentatively TRBD1 (6 bases). The CDR3 is made up of 16 amino acids. Between the trimmed V and J ends, which lost 4 bases and 4 bases, there was a span of 17 bases. Germline CDR1 reads LGHNT; CDR2 reads FRNRAP. The CDR3 DNA reads as TGTGCTAGTGGTTGGCCCCGGGACAACCCTTACAATGAGCAGTTCTTC. Translated: CASGWPRDNPYNEQFF.

A note on this clone: At one boundary the junction diverges from the germline segment, which might be a read error. The chain has TRBV7-9 and TRBJ2-5; TRBD2 aligns across 11 bases. CDR1 is SEHNR and CDR2 is FQNEAQ in the germline V gene (reference sequence). The CDR3 is made up of 18 amino acids. For the CDR3, the DNA is TGTTCCAGCAGCTTAGGATCTGCTAGCGGGGGGATTTGGGAGACCCAGTACTTC. Its translation: CSSSLGSASGGIWETQYF.

The chain carries TRBV4-1 and TRBJ2-1; D is unclear. Germline V gene data show CDR1 as MGHRA and CDR2 as YSYEKL. The CDR3 covers 17 residues. V lost 0 bases and J 8 bases, leaving 20 bases between the germline ends. Here the CDR3 DNA reads TGCGCCAGCAGCCAAGAGCCCCCTCTGGCCTTATTGGATGAGCAGTTCTTC. As protein: CASSQEPPLALLDEQFF.

The chain employs TRBV5-1 and TRBJ1-1; D is ambiguous. The CDR3 contains 16 residues. Germline CDR1 reads SGHRS; CDR2 reads YFSETQ. V lost 0 bases and J lost 3, with 15 bases in between. CDR3 residues: CASSLASYQFDTEAFF. The CDR3 DNA follows: TGCGCCAGCAGCTTGGCCTCGTATCAGTTTGACACTGAAGCTTTCTTT.